One sample yielded the 26 T cell receptor beta chains listed below, sequenced in a study of human thymus T cells. The thymus was resected at corrective cardiac surgery. Assay used: immunoSEQ multiplex PCR; TCRdb lists only in-frame clones, some missing. The sample comprises around 130,000 clones, approximately 96% of which are singletons, and 0.024% rests with the top ten. Sequencing input: thymus tissue. The source is a boy in the first two years of life with a congenital heart defect but otherwise immunologically healthy.

This chain links TRBV30 with TRBJ2-7; D tentatively fits TRBD1 or TRBD2 (5 bases each). The CDR3 has 13 residues. Germline assignment: CDR1 GTSNPN and CDR2 SVGIG (reference sequence). The V end was cut by 4 bases, the J end by 5 bases, with 15 bases between. CDR3 in amino acids: CAWNPGPPNEQYF. Written as DNA, the CDR3 is TGTGCCTGGAACCCGGGACCGCCTAACGAGCAGTACTTC.

The count of this clone is one. The chain is built from TRBV5-8 and TRBJ1-1, with 8 bases fitting TRBD1. In germline, CDR1 is SGHTS, CDR2 YDEGEE. The length of the CDR3 is 15 residues. V trimming: 4 bases; J trimming: 4 bases; junction bases outside the gene matches: 9. CDR3 in amino acids: CASSRGQGGGTEAFF. The CDR3, as DNA: TGTGCCAGCAGCCGAGGACAGGGCGGTGGCACTGAAGCTTTCTTT.

This clone turned up a few times. CDR3 sequence (DNA): TGTGCCAGCAGTGCCGACGGGACCCGTCGCTCACCCCTCCACTTT. Protein: CASSADGTRRSPLHF. The genes are TRBV25-1 and TRBJ1-6, with D possibly TRBD1 on 5 matching bases. CDR3 length: 15 amino acids. V lost 4 bases, J lost 10 bases, and 17 bases lay in between. Germline CDR1 is MGHDK and CDR2 is SYGVNS.

The chain is built from TRBV9 and TRBJ1-1; D is uncertain. The V and J ends lost 0 bases and 0 bases respectively, with 9 bases between them. There are 15 residues in the CDR3. CDR1 is SGDLS and CDR2 is YYNGEE in the germline V gene. The CDR3 coding sequence is TGTGCCAGCAGCGTAGGTGTGGTAATGAACACTGAAGCTTTCTTT. Protein: CASSVGVVMNTEAFF. Filled out from reference TRBV9 and TRBJ1-1, the complete variable domain reads DSGVTQTPKHLITATGQRVTLRCSPRSGDLSVYWYQQSLDQGLQFLIQYYNGEERAKGNILERFSAQQFPDLHSELNLSSLELGDSALYFCASSVGVVMNTEAFFGQGTRLTVV.

The chain uses TRBV19 and TRBJ2-7, with 8 nucleotides matching TRBD1. After removal of 6 bases from V and 1 base from J, the junction contained 8 bases not matched to a gene. CDR1 LNHDA and CDR2 SQIVND come from the germline V gene (reference sequence). This CDR3 comprises 15 residues. Here the CDR3 reads CASRAGGEQSYEQYF. The DNA of the CDR3 is TGTGCCAGTAGGGCAGGGGGCGAACAATCCTACGAGCAGTACTTC.

This chain uses TRBV11-3 with TRBJ2-6; D is uncertain. From germline, CDR1 is SGHNT and CDR2 YENEEA. The V gene lost 1 base and the J gene lost 2 bases, with 6 bases spanning the gap. This CDR3 is built from 15 residues. CDR3 in DNA: TGTGCCAGCAGCTTAGTTCCTACTGGGGCCAACGTCCTGACTTTC. Residues: CASSLVPTGANVLTF.

V usage is TRBV5-1 and J usage is TRBJ2-3, with 9 bases identical to TRBD2. The junction had 7 bases not matched to a gene; V was cut back by 0 bases and J by 5 bases. The germline CDR1 and CDR2 sequences are SGHRS and YFSETQ. CDR3 length equals 16 residues. Written as DNA, the CDR3 is TGCGCCAGCAGCTTGGTAGTAGCGGGGGTGCAAGATACGCAGTATTTT. This sequence encodes CASSLVVAGVQDTQYF.

This clone was detected once. The rearrangement uses TRBV5-6 and TRBJ2-7, with a weak D call TRBD1 (6 bases). Trimming pared 3 bases from V and 4 bases from J, leaving 11 bases between. Looked up from germline, CDR1 is SGHDT and CDR2 is YYEEEE. CDR3 length: 13 amino acids. In DNA, the CDR3 is TGTGCCAGCAGCTGCCGGGACATTTACGAGCAGTACTTC. As protein: CASSCRDIYEQYF. The full variable domain, in which reference TRBV5-6 and TRBJ2-7 provide the parts outside the CDR3, is DAGVTQSPTHLIKTRGQQVTLRCSPKSGHDTVSWYQQALGQGPQFIFQYYEEEERQRGNFPDRFSGHQFPNYSSELNVNALLLGDSALYLCASSCRDIYEQYFGPGTRLTVT.

The V call is TRBV6-5, the J call TRBJ2-7; 9 nucleotides agree with TRBD1. From germline, CDR1 is MNHEY and CDR2 SVGAGI. V was pared by 4 bases and J by 3 bases, with 7 bases of the junction left unmatched. There are 15 residues in the CDR3. The CDR3 sequence is CASSFLDRGSYEQYF. The CDR3 nucleotides read TGTGCCAGCAGTTTTTTGGACAGGGGCAGCTACGAGCAGTACTTC.

This rearrangement joins TRBV19 to TRBJ2-7, with D possibly TRBD1 on 6 matching bases. The length of the CDR3 is 13 residues. From germline, CDR1 is LNHDA and CDR2 SQIVND (reference sequence). V lost 6 bases to trimming and J lost 2 bases, with 11 bases between them. The CDR3 loop reads CASSNDRPYEQYF. Written as DNA, the CDR3 is TGTGCCAGTAGCAATGACAGGCCCTACGAGCAGTACTTC.

This chain connects TRBV4-3 to TRBJ2-2, with D possibly being TRBD2 (6 bases). V lost 2 bases and J lost 2, with 24 bases in between. This CDR3 spans 20 amino acids. The V gene's germline CDR1 is LGHNA and CDR2 YSLEER. The CDR3 region has the DNA TGCGCCAGCAGCCAAAACCGGGACTTGAGTATGGGCCGTAACACCGGGGAGCTGTTTTTT. Translating gives CASSQNRDLSMGRNTGELFF.

This clone has just one count. This chain links TRBV10-3 with TRBJ2-7; tentative D call: TRBD2 (6 bases). The V end lost 3 bases, the J end lost 8 bases, and 20 bases lay between the germline ends. The germline gives CDR1 ENHRY, CDR2 SYGVKD. The CDR3 contains 15 residues. The CDR3 DNA is TGTGCCATCAGTGAAATAGGTTGGAGGGGTGGGCAGCAGTACTTC. This encodes CAISEIGWRGGQQYF.

The CDR3 is CASSEGFKGDTQYF. CDR3 bases: TGCGCCAGCAGCGAAGGGTTCAAGGGAGATACGCAGTATTTT. The chain joins TRBV5-1 to TRBJ2-3, with no clear D. CDR3 length equals 14 residues. Between the trimmed V and J ends, which lost 4 bases and 5 bases, there was a span of 14 bases. Germline V gives CDR1 SGHRS, CDR2 YFSETQ. Combining the CDR3 with reference TRBV5-1 and TRBJ2-3 gives the whole variable domain KAGVTQTPRYLIKTRGQQVTLSCSPISGHRSVSWYQQTPGQGLQFLFEYFSETQRNKGNFPGRFSGRQFSNSRSEMNVSTLELGDSALYLCASSEGFKGDTQYFGPGTRLTVL.

This chain connects TRBV10-1 to TRBJ2-3; 11 nucleotides agree with TRBD2. Germline loops: CDR1 WNHNN, CDR2 SYGVQD (reference sequence). V gave up 8 bases and J gave up 2 bases; unmatched junction bases: 3. The CDR3 extends over 14 amino acids. CDR3 loop: CASSGLADTDTQYF. The CDR3, as DNA: TGCGCCAGCTCGGGACTAGCGGACACAGATACGCAGTATTTT.

This chain connects TRBV7-9 to TRBJ1-1; a possible D gene is TRBD1 (6 bases). Trimming left V 1 base short and J 4 bases short, with 10 bases between. This CDR3 has 14 amino acids. Germline V gene data show CDR1 as SEHNR and CDR2 as FQNEAQ (reference sequence). CDR3 sequence: CASSLEGGFTEAFF. The DNA of the CDR3 is TGTGCCAGCAGCTTAGAGGGGGGATTCACTGAAGCTTTCTTT.

The gene calls are TRBV28 and TRBJ2-3, with D unclear. The CDR3 has 13 residues. V was trimmed by 6 bases and J by 0 bases, leaving 7 bases between them. CDR1 and CDR2 (germline): MDHEN, SYDVKM. This CDR3 reads CASREGSTDTQYF. The DNA for the CDR3 is TGTGCCAGCAGGGAAGGAAGCACAGATACGCAGTATTTT.

This sequence joins TRBV21-1 and TRBJ2-7; the table names TRBD2, a call not compared with the DNA. TRBV21-1 is flagged as a pseudogene. The CDR3 runs to 16 residues. Here the CDR3 reads CASSKGEAGVPYEQYF. CDR3 coding DNA: TGTGCCAGCAGCAAAGGGGAAGCGGGGGTCCCCTACGAGCAGTACTTC.

The chain recombines TRBV11-2 with TRBJ2-2; 8 positions agree with TRBD2. Germline lookup yields CDR1 SGHAT and CDR2 FQNNGV. V gave up 5 bases and J gave up 5 bases; unmatched junction bases: 7. The CDR3 totals 15 residues. The CDR3 reads CASSSLRGRTGELFF. The CDR3 nucleotides read TGTGCCAGCAGCAGCTTACGCGGGAGGACCGGGGAGCTGTTTTTT. The variable domain in full, completed from reference TRBV11-2 and TRBJ2-2, reads EAGVAQSPRYKIIEKRQSVAFWCNPISGHATLYWYQQILGQGPKLLIQFQNNGVVDDSQLPKDRFSAERLKGVDSTLKIQPAKLEDSAVYLCASSSLRGRTGELFFGEGSRLTVL.

The chain has TRBV25-1 and TRBJ2-1; possibly TRBD1 or TRBD2 for D (5 bases each). CDR1 is MGHDK, CDR2 SYGVNS, per germline. The CDR3 has 17 residues. V was trimmed by 4 bases and J by 0 bases, leaving 16 bases between them. The CDR3 sequence is CASSGDAEAPSYNEQFF. The CDR3 DNA reads as TGTGCCAGCAGTGGGGACGCAGAGGCCCCCTCCTACAATGAGCAGTTCTTC.

V and J are TRBV7-4 and TRBJ1-1, with D possibly matching TRBD1 (6 bases). The V end lost 0 bases, the J end lost 6 bases, and 20 bases lay between the germline ends. From germline, CDR1 is SGHVT and CDR2 SQSDAQ. The CDR3 is 17 amino acids. For the CDR3, the DNA is TGTGCCAGCAGCTTAGCCGGGGACGGGGTAGGGGGAGCTGAAGCTTTCTTT. Its protein is CASSLAGDGVGGAEAFF.

The chain employs TRBV5-6 and TRBJ1-4; 8 bases map to TRBD1. Germline assignment: CDR1 SGHDT and CDR2 YYEEEE. The CDR3 loop spans 15 amino acids. Trimming at V came to 0 bases and at J to 5 bases, leaving 3 bases not matched to a gene. This CDR3 reads CASSLGTGLNEKLFF. Written as DNA, the CDR3 is TGTGCCAGCAGCTTGGGGACAGGGCTAAATGAAAAACTGTTTTTT.

V gene TRBV5-6 combines with J gene TRBJ2-1; no clear D. The CDR3 consists of 15 residues. CDR1 is SGHDT and CDR2 is YYEEEE in the germline V gene. V was cut by 4 bases and J by 2 bases, with 13 bases left in between. CDR3: CASSPGPLTYNEQFF. The CDR3 DNA reads TGTGCCAGCAGCCCAGGACCGTTGACCTACAATGAGCAGTTCTTC.

The gene calls are TRBV28 and TRBJ1-2; TRBD1 might be the D (6 bases). CDR1 MDHEN and CDR2 SYDVKM come from the germline V gene. This CDR3 contains 14 residues. Trimming pared 2 bases from V and 3 bases from J, leaving 10 bases between. The CDR3 here is CASSLLGAHYGYTF. The CDR3 coding sequence is TGTGCCAGCAGTTTACTGGGGGCTCACTATGGCTACACCTTC.

The chain carries TRBV10-3 and TRBJ2-7; 8 nucleotides agree with TRBD2. The V gene end was trimmed by 0 bases and the J gene end by 0 bases; junction bases not matched to a gene: 4. Germline values: CDR1 ENHRY, CDR2 SYGVKD. The CDR3 runs to 16 residues. The CDR3 is CAISESSGGPSYEQYF. The CDR3 coding sequence is TGTGCCATCAGTGAGTCGAGCGGGGGACCCTCCTACGAGCAGTACTTC.

This chain uses TRBV4-1 with TRBJ2-7; no firm D call. This CDR3 is 14 amino acids long. V gave up 4 bases and J gave up 2 bases, with 12 bases separating them. CDR1 is MGHRA and CDR2 is YSYEKL in the germline V gene. This CDR3 reads CASSPDGRTYEQYF. CDR3 nucleotide sequence: TGCGCCAGCAGCCCAGACGGGCGAACCTACGAGCAGTACTTC.

CDR3 residues: CASSDYKVSAAYEQYF. The CDR3 DNA sequence: TGTGCCAGCAGTGACTATAAGGTTTCGGCAGCCTACGAGCAGTACTTC. The rearrangement joins TRBV6-1 to TRBJ2-7; D remains ambiguous. There are 16 residues in the CDR3. CDR1 is MNHNS, CDR2 SASEGT, per germline. V shed 3 bases and J shed 2 bases, with 17 bases lying between them.